Listed below are T cell receptor beta chains from one sample, sequenced in a study of T cell responses to AZD1222 COVID-19 vaccine. Using immunoSEQ multiplex PCR, the repertoire was profiled, and TCRdb retains in-frame clones only, with some absent. The sample lists 200,000 or so clones; about 94% were seen once. The sequences come from peripheral blood, collected on day 0 of AZD1222 vaccination. All receptors derive from an adult in good health. The CDR3 runs from the conserved cysteine through the conserved F or W. The order of the fields is CDR3 DNA, CDR3 protein, clone size, V gene, J gene, D gene. The D gene is left open where the match is weak. The size entry is marked missing in some rows and otherwise reads once, few, many or a size class.

cdr3_nt: TGCGCCAGCAGCTTGGGGGGAACAGTCTACGAGCAGTACTTC; cdr3_aa: CASSLGGTVYEQYF; clone_size: NA; v_call: TRBV5-1; j_call: TRBJ2-7; d_call: NA
cdr3_nt: TGTGCCAGCAGCCCAAAGGGACTAGCGGGAGGCAATGAGCAGTTCTTC; cdr3_aa: CASSPKGLAGGNEQFF; clone_size: NA; v_call: TRBV7-3; j_call: TRBJ2-1; d_call: TRBD2
cdr3_nt: TGTGCCAGCAGGGACGGGACGGGGAGCTCCTATAATTCACCCCTCCACTTT; cdr3_aa: CASRDGTGSSYNSPLHF; clone_size: NA; v_call: TRBV2; j_call: TRBJ1-6; d_call: NA
cdr3_nt: TGTGCCATCAGTGCCCTTGGGGACACCTACGAGCAGTACTTC; cdr3_aa: CAISALGDTYEQYF; clone_size: NA; v_call: TRBV10-3; j_call: TRBJ2-7; d_call: NA
cdr3_nt: TGTGCCAGCAGTCCCGGCACTGAAGCTTTCTTT; cdr3_aa: CASSPGTEAFF; clone_size: NA; v_call: TRBV13; j_call: TRBJ1-1; d_call: NA
cdr3_nt: TGCGCCAGCAGCCCGGGGCAGCGGTATGGCTACACCTTC; cdr3_aa: CASSPGQRYGYTF; clone_size: NA; v_call: TRBV5-1; j_call: TRBJ1-2; d_call: NA
cdr3_nt: TGTGCCACCAGTGAGGGGGCGTACGGGAGGGGCTCCTACAATGAGCAGTTCTTC; cdr3_aa: CATSEGAYGRGSYNEQFF; clone_size: NA; v_call: TRBV24-1; j_call: TRBJ2-1; d_call: TRBD2
cdr3_nt: TGCGCCAGCAGCGCGGAGTCGGGCAGTCAAGAGACCCAGTACTTC; cdr3_aa: CASSAESGSQETQYF; clone_size: NA; v_call: TRBV4-3; j_call: TRBJ2-5; d_call: NA
cdr3_nt: TGTGCCAGCAGTCCTTTGGACAGGGGTGGCTACACCTTC; cdr3_aa: CASSPLDRGGYTF; clone_size: NA; v_call: TRBV6-5; j_call: TRBJ1-2; d_call: TRBD1
cdr3_nt: TGTGCCAGCAGCCCCCGACTAGCGGGCGGGCAAGAGACCCAGTACTTC; cdr3_aa: CASSPRLAGGQETQYF; clone_size: once; v_call: TRBV7-9; j_call: TRBJ2-5; d_call: TRBD2
cdr3_nt: TGCGCCAGCAGCCAAGAGGAGAGCTCTAATGAAAAACTGTTTTTT; cdr3_aa: CASSQEESSNEKLFF; clone_size: NA; v_call: TRBV4-3; j_call: TRBJ1-4; d_call: NA
cdr3_nt: TGTGCCAGCAGTTTAGGATCAACTAATGAAAAACTGTTTTTT; cdr3_aa: CASSLGSTNEKLFF; clone_size: NA; v_call: TRBV27; j_call: TRBJ1-4; d_call: NA
cdr3_nt: TGTGCCAGCAGCTTAGAGCCGACTAGCGGGGACCCCTTGAGCTCCTACAATGAGCAGTTCTTC; cdr3_aa: CASSLEPTSGDPLSSYNEQFF; clone_size: NA; v_call: TRBV7-6; j_call: TRBJ2-1; d_call: TRBD2
cdr3_nt: TGTGCCAGCAGCCAAGAACGTGCAGGGAATTCACCCCTCCACTTT; cdr3_aa: CASSQERAGNSPLHF; clone_size: NA; v_call: TRBV14; j_call: TRBJ1-6; d_call: NA
cdr3_nt: TGTGCCAGCTCCTACTCCTATTACAATGAGCAGTTCTTC; cdr3_aa: CASSYSYYNEQFF; clone_size: NA; v_call: TRBV27; j_call: TRBJ2-1; d_call: NA
cdr3_nt: TGTGCCAGCAGCTTGGGCAGGGCGCGCTATGGCTACACCTTC; cdr3_aa: CASSLGRARYGYTF; clone_size: once; v_call: TRBV5-6; j_call: TRBJ1-2; d_call: NA
cdr3_nt: TGTGCCAGCAGGAGGCTGGGCCTATACTACGAGCAGTACTTC; cdr3_aa: CASRRLGLYYEQYF; clone_size: NA; v_call: TRBV6-5; j_call: TRBJ2-7; d_call: NA
cdr3_nt: TGTGCCAGCAGTTTGCTCCGGGACAGGGGTTTCGGCTACACCTTC; cdr3_aa: CASSLLRDRGFGYTF; clone_size: NA; v_call: TRBV27; j_call: TRBJ1-2; d_call: TRBD1
cdr3_nt: TGTGCCAGTAGTATACTAGCGGGATCGAACACCGGGGAGCTGTTTTTT; cdr3_aa: CASSILAGSNTGELFF; clone_size: NA; v_call: TRBV19; j_call: TRBJ2-2; d_call: TRBD2
cdr3_nt: TGTGCCAGCAGTTGGTCTGCGGGAGGGTACAATGAGCAGTTCTTC; cdr3_aa: CASSWSAGGYNEQFF; clone_size: NA; v_call: TRBV27; j_call: TRBJ2-1; d_call: TRBD2
cdr3_nt: TGTGCCAGCAGCTTAAGGCTAACTAGCGGCTCTTCCTACAATGAGCAGTTCTTC; cdr3_aa: CASSLRLTSGSSYNEQFF; clone_size: NA; v_call: TRBV11-2; j_call: TRBJ2-1; d_call: TRBD2
cdr3_nt: TGCGCCAGCAGCTTGGCCTCGGGCTGGGCGGCTGGGGCCAACGTCCTGACTTTC; cdr3_aa: CASSLASGWAAGANVLTF; clone_size: NA; v_call: TRBV5-1; j_call: TRBJ2-6; d_call: NA
cdr3_nt: TGTGCCAGCTCACCACTGCAGGTTAGCTCCTACGAGCAGTACTTC; cdr3_aa: CASSPLQVSSYEQYF; clone_size: NA; v_call: TRBV18; j_call: TRBJ2-7; d_call: NA
cdr3_nt: TGTGCCAGCGGAGGGAACACTGAAGCTTTCTTT; cdr3_aa: CASGGNTEAFF; clone_size: NA; v_call: TRBV28; j_call: TRBJ1-1; d_call: NA